What follows is one TCR beta chain and its context. Germline values: CDR1 KGHDR, CDR2 SFDVKD. After removal of 3 bases from V and 6 bases from J, the junction contained 7 bases not matched to a gene. This CDR3 is built from 16 residues. The entry originates in a study of blood T cell repertoires in COVID-19. Study as a whole: The origin of the acute and convalescent COVID-19 samples was the United States, Italy and Spain. PBMCs, B-cell-depleted T cells, or T cells provided the cDNA or gDNA that made up the material.

Authors' analysis steps: Amplification from reference gene primers served as the basis for estimated nucleated cell counts. TCRdb keeps only in-frame clones here, not all; method: immunoSEQ multiplex PCR. The V and J calls and the clone size are those of that table, but D and trimming were determined from the DNA. The data hold under 150,000 clones, with roughly 84% observed a single time. Material for sequencing was peripheral blood. The chain recombines TRBV24-1 with TRBJ2-2; 9 nucleotides match TRBD1. This sequence was found in a woman aged 80 or older with acute or convalescent COVID-19. The CDR3 here is CATSDGGQGGSGELFF. The CDR3 DNA is TGTGCCACCAGTGATGGGGGACAGGGAGGTTCCGGGGAGCTGTTTTTT.